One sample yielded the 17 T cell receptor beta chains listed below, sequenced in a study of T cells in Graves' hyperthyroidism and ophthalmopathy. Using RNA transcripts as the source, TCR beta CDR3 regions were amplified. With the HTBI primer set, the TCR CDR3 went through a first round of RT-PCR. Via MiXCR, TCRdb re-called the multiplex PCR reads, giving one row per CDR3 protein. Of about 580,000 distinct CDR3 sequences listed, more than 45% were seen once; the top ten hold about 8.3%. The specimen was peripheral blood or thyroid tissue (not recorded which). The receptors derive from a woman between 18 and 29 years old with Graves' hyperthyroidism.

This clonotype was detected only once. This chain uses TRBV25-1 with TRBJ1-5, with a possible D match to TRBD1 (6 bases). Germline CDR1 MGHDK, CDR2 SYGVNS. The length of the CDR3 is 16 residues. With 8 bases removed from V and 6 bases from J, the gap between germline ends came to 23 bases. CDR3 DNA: TGTGCCAGCGTTCAGGGGTTCCACTTTGGCGGTCAGCCCCAGCATTTT. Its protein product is CASVQGFHFGGQPQHF.

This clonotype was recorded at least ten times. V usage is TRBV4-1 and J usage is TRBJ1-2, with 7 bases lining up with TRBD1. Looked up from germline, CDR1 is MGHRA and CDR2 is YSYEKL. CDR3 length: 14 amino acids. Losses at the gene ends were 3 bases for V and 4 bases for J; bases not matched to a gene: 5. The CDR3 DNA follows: TGCGCCAGCAGCCAGGGACAGCAACTCTATGGCTACACCTTC. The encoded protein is CASSQGQQLYGYTF.

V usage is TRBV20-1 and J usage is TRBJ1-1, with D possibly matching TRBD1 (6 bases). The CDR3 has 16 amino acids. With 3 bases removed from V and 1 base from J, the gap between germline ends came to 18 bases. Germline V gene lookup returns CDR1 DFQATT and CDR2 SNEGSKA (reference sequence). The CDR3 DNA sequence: TGCAGTGCTAGCCCGGACATACAGGGCAAGAACACTGAAGCTTTCTTT. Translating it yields CSASPDIQGKNTEAFF.

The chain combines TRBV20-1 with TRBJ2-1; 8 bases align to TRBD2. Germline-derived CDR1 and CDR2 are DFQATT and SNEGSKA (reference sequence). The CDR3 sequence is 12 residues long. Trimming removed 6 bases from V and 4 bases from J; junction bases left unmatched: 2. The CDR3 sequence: CSAREGYNEQFF. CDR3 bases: TGCAGTGCCCGGGAGGGTTACAATGAGCAGTTCTTC.

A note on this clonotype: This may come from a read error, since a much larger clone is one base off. This CDR3 is CRALQGSHEQYF. The CDR3 nucleotides are TGCAGAGCACTACAGGGGTCCCACGAGCAGTACTTC. The chain uses TRBV20-1 and TRBJ2-7; TRBD1 matches 7 bases. The CDR3 is 12 amino acids. The germline gives CDR1 DFQATT, CDR2 SNEGSKA (reference sequence).

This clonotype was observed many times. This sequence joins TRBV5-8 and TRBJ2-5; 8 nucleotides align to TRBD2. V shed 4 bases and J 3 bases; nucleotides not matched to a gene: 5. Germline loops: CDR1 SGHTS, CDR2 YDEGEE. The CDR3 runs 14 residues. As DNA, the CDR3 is TGTGCCAGCAGCAATAGCGGGACTGAAGAGACCCAGTACTTC. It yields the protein CASSNSGTEETQYF. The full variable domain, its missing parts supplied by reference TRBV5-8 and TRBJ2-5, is EAGVTQSPTHLIKTRGQQATLRCSPISGHTSVYWYQQALGLGLQFLLWYDEGEERNRGNFPPRFSGRQFPNYSSELNVNALELEDSALYLCASSNSGTEETQYFGPGTRLLVL.

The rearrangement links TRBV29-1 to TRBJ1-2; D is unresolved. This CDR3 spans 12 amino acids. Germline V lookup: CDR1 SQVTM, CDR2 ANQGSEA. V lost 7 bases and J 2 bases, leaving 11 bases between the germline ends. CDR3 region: CSEASTNYGYTF. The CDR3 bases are TGCAGCGAGGCGTCCACCAACTATGGCTACACCTTC.

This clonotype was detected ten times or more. Here the CDR3 reads CASRRDTGGNYGYTF. The CDR3 nucleotides read TGTGCCAGCAGGCGGGACACGGGGGGTAACTATGGCTACACCTTC. The V call is TRBV6-5, the J call TRBJ1-2, with a weak D call TRBD1 (6 bases). The CDR3 loop spans 15 amino acids. Germline V gene data show CDR1 as MNHEY and CDR2 as SVGAGI. The V end was cut by 6 bases, the J end by 1 base, with 15 bases between.

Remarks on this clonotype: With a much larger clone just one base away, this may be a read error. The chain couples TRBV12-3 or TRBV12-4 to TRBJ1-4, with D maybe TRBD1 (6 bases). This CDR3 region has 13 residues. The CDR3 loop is CASKIGGDEKLLF. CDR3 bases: TGTGCCAGCAAAATAGGGGGGGATGAAAAACTGCTTTTT.

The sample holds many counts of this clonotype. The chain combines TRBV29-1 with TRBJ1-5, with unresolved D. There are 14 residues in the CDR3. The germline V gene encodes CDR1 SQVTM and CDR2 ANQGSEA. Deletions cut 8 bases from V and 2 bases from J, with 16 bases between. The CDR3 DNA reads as TGCAGCAGTTTACGACAAGATGGCAATCAGCCCCAGCATTTT. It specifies CSSLRQDGNQPQHF.

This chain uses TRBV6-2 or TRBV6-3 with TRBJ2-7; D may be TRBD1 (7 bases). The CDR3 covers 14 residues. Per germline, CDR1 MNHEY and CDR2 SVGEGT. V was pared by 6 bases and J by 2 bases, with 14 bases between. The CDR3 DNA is TGTGCCAGCAGGAAGACAGGGAGGCCCTACGAGCAGTACTTC. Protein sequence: CASRKTGRPYEQYF.

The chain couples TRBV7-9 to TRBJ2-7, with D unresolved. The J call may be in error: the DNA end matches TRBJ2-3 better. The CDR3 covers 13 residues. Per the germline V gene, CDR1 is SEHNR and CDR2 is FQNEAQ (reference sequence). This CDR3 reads CASSLAGKDTQYF. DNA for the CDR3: TGTGCCAGCAGCTTAGCGGGGAAAGATACGCAGTATTTT.

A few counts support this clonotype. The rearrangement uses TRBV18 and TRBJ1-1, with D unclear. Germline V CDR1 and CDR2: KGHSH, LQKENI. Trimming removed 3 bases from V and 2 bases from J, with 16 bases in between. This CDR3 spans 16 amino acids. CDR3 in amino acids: CASSPAGRRSNTEAFF. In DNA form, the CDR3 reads TGTGCCAGCTCACCCGCAGGACGGAGGTCAAACACTGAAGCTTTCTTT.

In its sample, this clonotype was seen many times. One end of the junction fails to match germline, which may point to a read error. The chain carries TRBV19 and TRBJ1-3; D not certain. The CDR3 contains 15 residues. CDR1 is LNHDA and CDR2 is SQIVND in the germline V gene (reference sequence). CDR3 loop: CASNFGSDSGSTIYF. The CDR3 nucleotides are TGTGCCAGTAATTTCGGCTCCGACTCTGGAAGCACCATATATTTT.

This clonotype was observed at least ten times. The CDR3 spells CSVDSGSNTIYF. CDR3 in DNA: TGCAGCGTTGATTCCGGGTCCAACACCATATATTTT. The chain couples TRBV29-1 to TRBJ1-3; D gene unclear. This CDR3 has 12 amino acids. Germline V gives CDR1 SQVTM, CDR2 ANQGSEA. V dropped 3 bases and J dropped 7 bases, with 10 bases sitting between them.

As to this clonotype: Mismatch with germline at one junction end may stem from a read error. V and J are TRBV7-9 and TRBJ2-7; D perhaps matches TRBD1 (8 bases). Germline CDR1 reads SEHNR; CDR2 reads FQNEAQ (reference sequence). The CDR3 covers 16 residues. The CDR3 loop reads CASSKRQGRAGGEQYF. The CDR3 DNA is TGCGCCAGCAGCAAACGACAGGGGAGGGCCGGGGGCGAGCAGTACTTC.

This CDR3 is CAISEQREGYTF. The CDR3 DNA sequence: TGTGCCATCAGTGAGCAGCGGGAGGGCTACACCTTC. This chain joins TRBV10-3 and TRBJ1-2; D gene unclear. V was trimmed by 2 bases and J by 8 bases, leaving 9 bases between them. This CDR3 contains 12 residues. The germline gives CDR1 ENHRY, CDR2 SYGVKD.